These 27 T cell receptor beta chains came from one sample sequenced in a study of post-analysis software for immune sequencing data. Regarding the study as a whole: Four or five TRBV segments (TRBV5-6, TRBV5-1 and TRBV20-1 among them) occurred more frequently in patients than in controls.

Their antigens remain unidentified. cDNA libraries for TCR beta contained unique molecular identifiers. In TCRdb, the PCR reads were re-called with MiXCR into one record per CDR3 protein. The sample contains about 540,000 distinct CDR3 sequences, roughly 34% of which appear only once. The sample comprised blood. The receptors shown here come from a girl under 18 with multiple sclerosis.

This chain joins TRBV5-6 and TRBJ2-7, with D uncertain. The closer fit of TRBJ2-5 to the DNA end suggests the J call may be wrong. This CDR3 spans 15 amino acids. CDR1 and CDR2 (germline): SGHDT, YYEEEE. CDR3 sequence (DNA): TGTGCCAGCAGCTTTATAAACCCCGCTCGGGAGACCCAGTACTTC. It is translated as CASSFINPARETQYF.

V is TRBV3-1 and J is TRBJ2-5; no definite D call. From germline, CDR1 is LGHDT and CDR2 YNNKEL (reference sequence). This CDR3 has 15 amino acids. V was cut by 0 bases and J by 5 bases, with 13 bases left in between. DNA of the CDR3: TGTGCCAGCAGCCAAGAAAATGGTAGCTGGGAGACCCAGTACTTC. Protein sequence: CASSQENGSWETQYF.

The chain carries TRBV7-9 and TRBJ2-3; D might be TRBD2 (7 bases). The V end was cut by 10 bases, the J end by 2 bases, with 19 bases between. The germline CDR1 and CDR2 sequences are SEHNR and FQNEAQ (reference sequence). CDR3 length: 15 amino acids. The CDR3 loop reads CATGKGGATTDTQYF. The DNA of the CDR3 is TGTGCCACCGGGAAGGGGGGGGCCACCACAGATACGCAGTATTTT.

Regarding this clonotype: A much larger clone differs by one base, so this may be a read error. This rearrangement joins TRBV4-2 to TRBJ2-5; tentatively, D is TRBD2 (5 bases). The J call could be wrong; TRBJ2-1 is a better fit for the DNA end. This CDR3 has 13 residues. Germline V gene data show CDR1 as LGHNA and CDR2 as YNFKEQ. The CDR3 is CASWGEDQETQFF. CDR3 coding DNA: TGTGCCAGTTGGGGAGAAGACCAAGAGACCCAGTTCTTC.

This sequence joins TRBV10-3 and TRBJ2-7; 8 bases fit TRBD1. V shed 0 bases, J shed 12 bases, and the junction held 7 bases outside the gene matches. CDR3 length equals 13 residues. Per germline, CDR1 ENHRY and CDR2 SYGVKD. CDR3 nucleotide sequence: TGTGCCATCAGTGAGTCCGGACAGGGCTATCCGTACTTC. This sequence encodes CAISESGQGYPYF.

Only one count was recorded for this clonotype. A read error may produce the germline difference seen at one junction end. Here the CDR3 DNA reads TGTGCCTGCAGCGTAGCGGGGGAGGCCTACAATGAGCAGTTCTTC. Its translation: CACSVAGEAYNEQFF. This chain uses TRBV9 with TRBJ2-1, with 9 nucleotides matching TRBD2. CDR1 is SGDLS, CDR2 YYNGEE, per germline. The CDR3 has 15 amino acids. The entire variable domain, with the rest obtained from reference TRBV9 and TRBJ2-1, is as follows: DSGVTQTPKHLITATGQRVTLRCSPRSGDLSVYWYQQSLDQGLQFLIQYYNGEERAKGNILERFSAQQFPDLHSELNLSSLELGDSALYFCACSVAGEAYNEQFFGPGTRLTVL.

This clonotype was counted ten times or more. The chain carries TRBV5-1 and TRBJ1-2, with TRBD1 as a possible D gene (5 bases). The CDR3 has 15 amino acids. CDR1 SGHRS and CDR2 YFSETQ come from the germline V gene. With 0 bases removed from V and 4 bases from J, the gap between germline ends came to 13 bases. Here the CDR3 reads CASSLEGQGGYGYTF. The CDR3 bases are TGCGCCAGCAGCTTGGAGGGGCAGGGTGGCTATGGCTACACCTTC.

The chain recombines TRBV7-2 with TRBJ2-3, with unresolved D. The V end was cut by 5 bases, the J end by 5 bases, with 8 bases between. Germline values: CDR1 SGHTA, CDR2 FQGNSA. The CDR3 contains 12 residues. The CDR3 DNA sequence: TGTGCCAGCAGCCTAGACGTAGATACGCAGTATTTT. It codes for CASSLDVDTQYF.

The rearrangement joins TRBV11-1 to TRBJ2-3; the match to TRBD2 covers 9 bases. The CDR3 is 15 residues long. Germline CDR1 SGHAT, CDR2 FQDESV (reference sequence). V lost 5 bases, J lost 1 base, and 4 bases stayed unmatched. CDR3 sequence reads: CASSGIAGGTDTQYF. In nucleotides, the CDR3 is TGTGCCAGCAGCGGGATAGCGGGGGGCACAGATACGCAGTATTTT. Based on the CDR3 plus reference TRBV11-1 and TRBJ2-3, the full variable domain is EAEVAQSPRYKITEKSQAVAFWCDPISGHATLYWYRQILGQGPELLVQFQDESVVDDSQLPKDRFSAERLKGVDSTLKIQPAELGDSAMYLCASSGIAGGTDTQYFGPGTRLTVL.

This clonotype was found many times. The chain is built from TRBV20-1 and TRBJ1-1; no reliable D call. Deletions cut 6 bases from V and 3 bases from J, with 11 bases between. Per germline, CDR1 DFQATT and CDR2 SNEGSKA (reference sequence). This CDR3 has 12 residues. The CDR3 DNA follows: TGCAGTGCCACCGGTGGGCACACTGAAGCTTTCTTT. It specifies CSATGGHTEAFF.

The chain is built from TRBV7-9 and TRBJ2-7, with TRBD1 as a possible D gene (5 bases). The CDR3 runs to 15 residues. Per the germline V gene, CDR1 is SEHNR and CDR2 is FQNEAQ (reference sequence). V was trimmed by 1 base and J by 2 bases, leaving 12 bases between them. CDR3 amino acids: CASSLERGSAYEQYF. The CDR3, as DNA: TGTGCCAGCAGCTTAGAAAGGGGCTCCGCCTACGAGCAGTACTTC.

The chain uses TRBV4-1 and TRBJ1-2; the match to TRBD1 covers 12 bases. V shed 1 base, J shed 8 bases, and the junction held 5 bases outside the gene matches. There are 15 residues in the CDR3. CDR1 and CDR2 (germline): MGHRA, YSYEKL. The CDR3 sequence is CASSQGGQGARGYTF. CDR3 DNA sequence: TGCGCCAGCAGCCAAGGGGGACAGGGGGCGAGAGGCTACACCTTC.

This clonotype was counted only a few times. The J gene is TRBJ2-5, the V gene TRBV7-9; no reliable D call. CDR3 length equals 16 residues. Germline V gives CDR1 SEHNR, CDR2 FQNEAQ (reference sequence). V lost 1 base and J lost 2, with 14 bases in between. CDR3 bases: TGTGCCAGCAGCTTAGAGGGCGGATTCATACAAGAGACCCAGTACTTC. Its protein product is CASSLEGGFIQETQYF.

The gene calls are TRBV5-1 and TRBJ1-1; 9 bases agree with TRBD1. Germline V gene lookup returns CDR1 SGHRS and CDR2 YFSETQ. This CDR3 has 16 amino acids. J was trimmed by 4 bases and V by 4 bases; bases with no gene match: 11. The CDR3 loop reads CASSLGTGRVGTEAFF. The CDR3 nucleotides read TGCGCCAGCAGCCTTGGGACAGGGCGAGTGGGCACTGAAGCTTTCTTT.

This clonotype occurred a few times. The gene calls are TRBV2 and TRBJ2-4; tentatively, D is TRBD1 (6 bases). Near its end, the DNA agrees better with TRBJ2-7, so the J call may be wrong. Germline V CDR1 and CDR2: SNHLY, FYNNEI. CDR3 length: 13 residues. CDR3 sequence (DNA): TGTGCCAGCAGTGGGACAGCGCCCTACGAGCAGTACTTC. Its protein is CASSGTAPYEQYF.

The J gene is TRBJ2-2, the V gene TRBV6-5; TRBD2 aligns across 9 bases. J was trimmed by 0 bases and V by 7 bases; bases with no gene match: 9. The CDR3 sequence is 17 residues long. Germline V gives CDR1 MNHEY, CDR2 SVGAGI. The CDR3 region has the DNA TGTGCCAGCATTAGCCGTGCGGGGGGGTCGAACACCGGGGAGCTGTTTTTT. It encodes CASISRAGGSNTGELFF.

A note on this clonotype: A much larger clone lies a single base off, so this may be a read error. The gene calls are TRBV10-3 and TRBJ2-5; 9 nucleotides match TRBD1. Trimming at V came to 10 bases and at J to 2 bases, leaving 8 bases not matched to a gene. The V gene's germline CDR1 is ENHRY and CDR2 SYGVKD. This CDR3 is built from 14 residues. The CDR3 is CATQLGQGQETQYF. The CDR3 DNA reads TGTGCCACCCAGCTGGGACAGGGACAAGAGACCCAGTACTTC.

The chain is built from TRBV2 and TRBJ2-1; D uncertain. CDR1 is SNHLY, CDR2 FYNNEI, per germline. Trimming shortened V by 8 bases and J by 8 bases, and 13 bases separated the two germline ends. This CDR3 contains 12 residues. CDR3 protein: CASGMATYEQFF. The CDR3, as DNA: TGTGCCAGCGGTATGGCTACTTATGAGCAGTTCTTC. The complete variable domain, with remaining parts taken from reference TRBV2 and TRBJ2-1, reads EPEVTQTPSHQVTQMGQEVILRCVPISNHLYFYWYRQILGQKVEFLVSFYNNEISEKSEIFDDQFSVERPDGSNFTLKIRSTKLEDSAMYFCASGMATYEQFFGPGTRLTVL.

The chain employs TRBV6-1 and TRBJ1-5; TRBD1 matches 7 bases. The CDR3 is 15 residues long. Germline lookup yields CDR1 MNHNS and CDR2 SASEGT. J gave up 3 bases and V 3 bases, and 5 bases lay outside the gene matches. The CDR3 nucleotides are TGTGCCAGCAGTGATAACAGGGGCCTCAATCAGCCCCAGCATTTT. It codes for CASSDNRGLNQPQHF.

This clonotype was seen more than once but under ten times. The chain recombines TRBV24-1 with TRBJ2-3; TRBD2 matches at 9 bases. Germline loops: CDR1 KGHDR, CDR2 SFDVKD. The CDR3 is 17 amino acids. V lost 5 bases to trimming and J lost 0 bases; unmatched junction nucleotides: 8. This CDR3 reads CATSASGVLTSTDTQYF. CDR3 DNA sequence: TGTGCCACCAGTGCTAGCGGGGTGCTAACTAGCACAGATACGCAGTATTTT.

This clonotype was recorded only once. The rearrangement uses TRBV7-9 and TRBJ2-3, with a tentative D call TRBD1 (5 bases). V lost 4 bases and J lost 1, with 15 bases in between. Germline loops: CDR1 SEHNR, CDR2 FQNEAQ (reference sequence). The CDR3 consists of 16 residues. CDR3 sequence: CASSSYIRDGTDTQYF. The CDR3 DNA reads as TGTGCCAGCAGCTCCTATATCAGGGATGGCACAGATACGCAGTATTTT.

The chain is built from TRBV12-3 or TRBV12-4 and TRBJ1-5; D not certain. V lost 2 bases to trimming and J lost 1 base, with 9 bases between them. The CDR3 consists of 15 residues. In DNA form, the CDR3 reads TGTGCCAGCAGTTTATCAGTAATGAGCAATCAGCCCCAGCATTTT. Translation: CASSLSVMSNQPQHF.

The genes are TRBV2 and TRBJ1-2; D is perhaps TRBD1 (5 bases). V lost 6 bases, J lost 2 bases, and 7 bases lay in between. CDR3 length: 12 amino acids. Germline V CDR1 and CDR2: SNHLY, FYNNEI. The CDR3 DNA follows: TGTGCCAGCAGACAGGAAAACTATGGCTACACCTTC. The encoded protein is CASRQENYGYTF.

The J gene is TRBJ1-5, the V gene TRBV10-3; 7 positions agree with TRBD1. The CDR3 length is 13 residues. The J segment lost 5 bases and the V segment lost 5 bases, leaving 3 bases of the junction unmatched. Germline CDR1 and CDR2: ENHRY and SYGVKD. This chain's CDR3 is CAISPTGDQPQHF. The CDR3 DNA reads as TGTGCCATCAGTCCTACAGGGGATCAGCCCCAGCATTTT.

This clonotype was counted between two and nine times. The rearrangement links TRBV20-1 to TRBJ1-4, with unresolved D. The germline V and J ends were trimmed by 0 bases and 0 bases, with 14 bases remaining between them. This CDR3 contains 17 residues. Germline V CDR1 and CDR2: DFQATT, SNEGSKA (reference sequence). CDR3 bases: TGCAGTGCTAGAGACGACTCGACACGTGCAACTAATGAAAAACTGTTTTTT. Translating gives CSARDDSTRATNEKLFF.

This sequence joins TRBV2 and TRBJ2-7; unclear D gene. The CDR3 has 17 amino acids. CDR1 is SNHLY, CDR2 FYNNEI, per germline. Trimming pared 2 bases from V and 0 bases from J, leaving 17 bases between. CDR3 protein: CASSENPDVWGSYEQYF. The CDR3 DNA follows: TGTGCCAGCAGTGAAAACCCGGATGTCTGGGGCTCCTACGAGCAGTACTTC. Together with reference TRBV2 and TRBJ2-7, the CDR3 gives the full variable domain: EPEVTQTPSHQVTQMGQEVILRCVPISNHLYFYWYRQILGQKVEFLVSFYNNEISEKSEIFDDQFSVERPDGSNFTLKIRSTKLEDSAMYFCASSENPDVWGSYEQYFGPGTRLTVT.

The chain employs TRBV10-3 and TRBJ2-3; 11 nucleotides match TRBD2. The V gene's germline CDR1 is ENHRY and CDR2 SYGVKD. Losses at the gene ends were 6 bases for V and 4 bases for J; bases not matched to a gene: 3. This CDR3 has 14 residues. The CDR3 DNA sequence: TGTGCCATCAGGGCTAGCGGGGGGCCAGATACGCAGTATTTT. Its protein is CAIRASGGPDTQYF.